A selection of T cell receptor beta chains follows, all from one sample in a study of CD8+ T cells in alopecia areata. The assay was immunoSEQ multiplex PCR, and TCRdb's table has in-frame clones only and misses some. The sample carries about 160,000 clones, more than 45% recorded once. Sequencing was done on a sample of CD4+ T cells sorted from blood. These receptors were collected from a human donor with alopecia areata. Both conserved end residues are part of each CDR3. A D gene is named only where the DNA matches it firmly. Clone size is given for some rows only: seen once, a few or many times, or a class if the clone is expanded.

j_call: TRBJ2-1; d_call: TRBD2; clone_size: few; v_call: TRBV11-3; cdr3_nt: TGTGCCAGCAGCTCCCTAGCGGGATCTAATGAGCAGTTCTTC; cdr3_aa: CASSSLAGSNEQFF
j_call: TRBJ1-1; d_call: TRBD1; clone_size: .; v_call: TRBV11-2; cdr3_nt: TGTGCCAGCAGCTGGACCCGGGACAGGGGGCAGACTGAAGCTTTCTTT; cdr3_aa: CASSWTRDRGQTEAFF
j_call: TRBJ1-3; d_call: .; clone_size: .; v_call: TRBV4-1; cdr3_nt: TGCGCCAGCAGCCAAGTTCCAGGGGCCCTCGAACGCTCTGGAAACACCATATATTTT; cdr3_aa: CASSQVPGALERSGNTIYF
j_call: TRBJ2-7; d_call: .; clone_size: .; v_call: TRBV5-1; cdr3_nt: TGCGCCAGCAGCTCCACCTGGGGTGGGCAGTACTTC; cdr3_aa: CASSSTWGGQYF
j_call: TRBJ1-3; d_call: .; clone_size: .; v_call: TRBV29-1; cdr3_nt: TGCAGCGTGTCACAGATCCTTGGAAACACCATATATTTT; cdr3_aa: CSVSQILGNTIYF
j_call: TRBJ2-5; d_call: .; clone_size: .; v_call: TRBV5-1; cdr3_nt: TGCGCCAGCAGCCGCATCCCGGGACGCCGCCTAGAGACCCAGTACTTC; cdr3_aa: CASSRIPGRRLETQYF
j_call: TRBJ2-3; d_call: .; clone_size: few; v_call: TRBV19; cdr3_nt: TGTGCCAGTAGTATAGACAGGACAGTTCTCCCCACAGATACGCAGTATTTT; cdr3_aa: CASSIDRTVLPTDTQYF
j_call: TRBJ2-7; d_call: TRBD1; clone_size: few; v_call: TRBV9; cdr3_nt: TGTGCCAGCAGCGCCGGGACAGGGGGCTACGAGCAGTACTTC; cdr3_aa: CASSAGTGGYEQYF
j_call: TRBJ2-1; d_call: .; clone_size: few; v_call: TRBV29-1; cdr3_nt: TGCAGCGTTGCCCAACCAGAGCAGTTCTTC; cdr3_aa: CSVAQPEQFF
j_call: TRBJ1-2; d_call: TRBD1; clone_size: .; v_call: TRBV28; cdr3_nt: TGTGCCAGCAGTCCACGGGGACAGGGCCTGGGCGGCTACACCTTC; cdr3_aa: CASSPRGQGLGGYTF
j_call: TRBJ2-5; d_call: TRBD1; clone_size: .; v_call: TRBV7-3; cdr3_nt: TGTGCCAGCAGCTCGGGACAGGGTACGGAGACCCAGTACTTC; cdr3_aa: CASSSGQGTETQYF
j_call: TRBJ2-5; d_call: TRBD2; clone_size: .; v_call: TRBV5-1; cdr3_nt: TGCGCCAGCAGTGTTGGGCTAGCGGGGCGCCAAGAGACCCAGTACTTC; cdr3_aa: CASSVGLAGRQETQYF
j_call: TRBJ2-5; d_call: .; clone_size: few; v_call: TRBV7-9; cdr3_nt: TGTGCCAGCAGCTCTCAACGGGACCGCTACCAAGAGACCCAGTACTTC; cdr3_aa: CASSSQRDRYQETQYF
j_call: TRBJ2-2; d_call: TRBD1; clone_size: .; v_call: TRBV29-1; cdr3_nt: TGCAGCGTACAGACAGGGACGAACACCGGGGAGCTGTTTTTT; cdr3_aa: CSVQTGTNTGELFF
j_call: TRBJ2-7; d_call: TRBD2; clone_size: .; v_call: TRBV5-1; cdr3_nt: TGCGCCAGCAGCCCAAGGACTAGCGGATCCTACGAGCAGTACTTC; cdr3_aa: CASSPRTSGSYEQYF
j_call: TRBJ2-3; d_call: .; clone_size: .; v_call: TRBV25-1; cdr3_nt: TGTGCCACCGGATCCCCGGGACCGAGCACAGATACGCAGTATTTT; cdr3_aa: CATGSPGPSTDTQYF
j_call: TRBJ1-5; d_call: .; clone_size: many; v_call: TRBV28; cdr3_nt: TGTGCCAGCATATCACAGTTCGGCAATCAGCCCCAGCATTTT; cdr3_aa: CASISQFGNQPQHF
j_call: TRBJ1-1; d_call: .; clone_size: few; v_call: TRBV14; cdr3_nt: TGTGCCAGCAGCCAAGATGGCATAGGGCCCCTCGTCTTT; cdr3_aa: CASSQDGIGPLVF
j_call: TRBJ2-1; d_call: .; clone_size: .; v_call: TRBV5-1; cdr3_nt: TGCGCCAGCAGCTTGGGATTCGCGGATGAGCAGTTCTTC; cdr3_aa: CASSLGFADEQFF
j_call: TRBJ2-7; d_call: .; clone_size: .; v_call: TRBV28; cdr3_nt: TGTGCCAGCAGCAGAATCTACGAGCAGTACTTC; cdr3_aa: CASSRIYEQYF
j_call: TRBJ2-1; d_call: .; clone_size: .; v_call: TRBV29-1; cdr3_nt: TGCAGCGTTAAGGGAATGCAAACCTACAATGAGCAGTTCTTC; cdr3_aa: CSVKGMQTYNEQFF
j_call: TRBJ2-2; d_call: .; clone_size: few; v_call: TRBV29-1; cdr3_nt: TGCAGCGTTTCCAGGGGGAACACCGGGGAGCTGTTTTTT; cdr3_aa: CSVSRGNTGELFF
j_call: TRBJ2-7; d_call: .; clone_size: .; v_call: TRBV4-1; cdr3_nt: TGCGCCAGCAGCACCCAGGACGGAGCCTACGAGCAGTACTTC; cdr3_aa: CASSTQDGAYEQYF
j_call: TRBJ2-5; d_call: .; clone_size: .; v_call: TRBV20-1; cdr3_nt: TGCAGTGCCGGCGGCTGGGAGACCCAGTACTTC; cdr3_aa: CSAGGWETQYF
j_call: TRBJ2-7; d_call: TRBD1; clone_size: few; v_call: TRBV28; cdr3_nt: TGTGCCAGCAGTCAGCGGGACAGGGACGAGCAGTACTTC; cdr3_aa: CASSQRDRDEQYF
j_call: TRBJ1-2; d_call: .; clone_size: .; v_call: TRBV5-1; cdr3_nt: TGCGCCAGCAGCTTGGCCCTAACAGGGAACTATGGCTACACCTTC; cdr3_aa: CASSLALTGNYGYTF
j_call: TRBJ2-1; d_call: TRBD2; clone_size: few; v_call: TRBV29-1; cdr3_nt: TGCAGCGTTGGGACTAGCGGGGGAGAAAATGAGCAGTTCTTC; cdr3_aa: CSVGTSGGENEQFF